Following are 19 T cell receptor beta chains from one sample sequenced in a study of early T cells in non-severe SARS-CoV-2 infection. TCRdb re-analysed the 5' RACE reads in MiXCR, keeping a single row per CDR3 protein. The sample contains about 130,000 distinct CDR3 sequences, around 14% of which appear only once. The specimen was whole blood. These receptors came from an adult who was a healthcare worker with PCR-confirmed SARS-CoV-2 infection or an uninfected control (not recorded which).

The CDR3 here is CASRLGQGGPGELFF. In nucleotides, the CDR3 is TGTGCCAGCAGGCTGGGACAGGGGGGCCCCGGGGAGCTGTTTTTT. The chain uses TRBV12-3 or TRBV12-4 and TRBJ2-2, with 11 bases identical to TRBD1. The CDR3 spans 15 residues. The J segment lost 6 bases and the V segment lost 6 bases, leaving 6 bases of the junction unmatched.

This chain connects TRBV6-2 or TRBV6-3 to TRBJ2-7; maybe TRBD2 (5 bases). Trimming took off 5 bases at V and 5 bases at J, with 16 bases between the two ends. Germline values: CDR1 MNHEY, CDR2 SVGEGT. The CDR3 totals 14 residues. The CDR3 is CASSSFTRGNEQYF. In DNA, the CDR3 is TGTGCCAGCAGTAGCTTTACCCGAGGGAACGAGCAGTACTTC.

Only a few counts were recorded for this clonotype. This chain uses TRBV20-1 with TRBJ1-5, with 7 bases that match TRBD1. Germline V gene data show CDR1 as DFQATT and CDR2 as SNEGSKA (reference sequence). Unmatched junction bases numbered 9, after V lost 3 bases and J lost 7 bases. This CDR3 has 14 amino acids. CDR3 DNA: TGCAGTGCTAGTCCCCGCACAGGGGACCAGCCCCAGCATTTT. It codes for CSASPRTGDQPQHF.

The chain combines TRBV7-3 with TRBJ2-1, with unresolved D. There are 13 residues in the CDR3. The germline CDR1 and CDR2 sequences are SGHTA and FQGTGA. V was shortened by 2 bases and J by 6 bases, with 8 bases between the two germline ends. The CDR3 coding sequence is TGTGCCAGCAGCTTATCGGCACTCAATGAGCAGTTCTTC. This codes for CASSLSALNEQFF.

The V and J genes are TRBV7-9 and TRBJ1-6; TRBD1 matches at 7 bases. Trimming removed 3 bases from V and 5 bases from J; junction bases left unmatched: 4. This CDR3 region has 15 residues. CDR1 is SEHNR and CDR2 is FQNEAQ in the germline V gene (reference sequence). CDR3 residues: CASSLKGQNNSPLHF. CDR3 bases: TGTGCCAGCAGCTTGAAGGGACAGAATAATTCACCCCTCCACTTT.

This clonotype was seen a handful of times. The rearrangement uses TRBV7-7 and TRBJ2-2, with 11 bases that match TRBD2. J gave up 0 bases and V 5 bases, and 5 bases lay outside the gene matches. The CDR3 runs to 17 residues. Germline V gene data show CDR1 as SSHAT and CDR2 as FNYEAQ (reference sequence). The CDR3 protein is CASSPLGLAANTGELFF. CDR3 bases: TGTGCCAGCAGCCCCCTGGGACTAGCGGCGAACACCGGGGAGCTGTTTTTT.

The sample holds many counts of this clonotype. CDR3: CASSQQGLEETQYF. CDR3 bases: TGCGCCAGCAGCCAACAGGGTTTGGAAGAGACCCAGTACTTC. V gene TRBV4-1 combines with J gene TRBJ2-5; TRBD1 is a possible D gene (5 bases). Trimming took 2 bases from V and 3 from J, leaving 10 bases between them. The CDR3 has 14 residues. CDR1 is MGHRA and CDR2 is YSYEKL in the germline V gene.

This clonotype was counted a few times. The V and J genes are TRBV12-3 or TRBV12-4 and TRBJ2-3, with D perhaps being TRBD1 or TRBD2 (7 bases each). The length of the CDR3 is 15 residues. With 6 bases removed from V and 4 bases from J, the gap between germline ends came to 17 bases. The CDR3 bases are TGTGCCAGCAGGCCCCGAGCGGGACAGTCAGATACGCAGTATTTT. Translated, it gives CASRPRAGQSDTQYF.

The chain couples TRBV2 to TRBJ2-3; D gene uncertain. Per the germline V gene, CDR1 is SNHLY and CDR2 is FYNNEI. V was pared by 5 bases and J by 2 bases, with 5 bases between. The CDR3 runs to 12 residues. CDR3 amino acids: CASSKTTDTQYF. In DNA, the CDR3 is TGTGCCAGCAGTAAAACCACAGATACGCAGTATTTT.

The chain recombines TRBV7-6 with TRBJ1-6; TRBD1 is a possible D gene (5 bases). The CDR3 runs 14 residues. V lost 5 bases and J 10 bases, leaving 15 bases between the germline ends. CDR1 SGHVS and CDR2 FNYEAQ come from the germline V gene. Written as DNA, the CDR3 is TGTGCCAGCAGCCCTGGAGGGGCAGCCTCACCCCTCCACTTT. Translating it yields CASSPGGAASPLHF. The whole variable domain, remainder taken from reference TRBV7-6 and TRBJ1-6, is GAGVSQSPRYKVTKRGQDVALRCDPISGHVSLYWYRQALGQGPEFLTYFNYEAQQDKSGLPNDRFSAERPEGSISTLTIQRTEQRDSAMYRCASSPGGAASPLHFGNGTRLTVT.

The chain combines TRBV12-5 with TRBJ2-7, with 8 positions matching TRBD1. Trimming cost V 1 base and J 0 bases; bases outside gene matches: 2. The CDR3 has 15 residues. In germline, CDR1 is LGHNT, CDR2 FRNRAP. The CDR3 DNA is TGTGCTAGTGGTTTGGGGACAGGGTTCTCCTACGAGCAGTACTTC. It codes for CASGLGTGFSYEQYF.

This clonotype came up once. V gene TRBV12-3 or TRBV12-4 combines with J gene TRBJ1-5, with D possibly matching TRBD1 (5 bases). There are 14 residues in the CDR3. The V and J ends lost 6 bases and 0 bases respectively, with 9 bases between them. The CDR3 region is CASRVGLSNQPQHF. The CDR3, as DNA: TGTGCCAGCAGGGTGGGGCTTAGCAATCAGCCCCAGCATTTT.

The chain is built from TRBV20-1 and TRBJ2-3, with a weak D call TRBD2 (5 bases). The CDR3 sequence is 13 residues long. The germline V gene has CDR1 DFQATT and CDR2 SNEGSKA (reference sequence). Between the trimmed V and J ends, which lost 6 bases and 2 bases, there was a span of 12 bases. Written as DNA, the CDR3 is TGCAGTGCCCTGCCAGCGGACACAGATACGCAGTATTTT. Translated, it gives CSALPADTDTQYF.

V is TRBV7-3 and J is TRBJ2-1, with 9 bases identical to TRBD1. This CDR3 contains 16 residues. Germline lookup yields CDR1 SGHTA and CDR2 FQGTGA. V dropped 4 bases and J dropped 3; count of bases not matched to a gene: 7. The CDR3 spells CASSSIGQGSYNEQFF. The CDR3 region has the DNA TGTGCCAGCAGCTCTATTGGACAGGGGAGCTACAATGAGCAGTTCTTC.

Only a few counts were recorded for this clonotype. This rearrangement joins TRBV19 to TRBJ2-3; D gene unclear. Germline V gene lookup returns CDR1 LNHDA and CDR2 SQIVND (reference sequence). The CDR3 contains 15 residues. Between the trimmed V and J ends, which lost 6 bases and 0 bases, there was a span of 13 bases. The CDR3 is CASSRERLSTDTQYF. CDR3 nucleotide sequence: TGTGCCAGTAGCCGAGAACGGTTGAGCACAGATACGCAGTATTTT.

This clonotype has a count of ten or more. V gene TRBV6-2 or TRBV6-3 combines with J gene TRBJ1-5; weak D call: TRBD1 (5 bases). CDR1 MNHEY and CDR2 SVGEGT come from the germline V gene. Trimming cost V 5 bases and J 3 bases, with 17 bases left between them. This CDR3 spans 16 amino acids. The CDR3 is CASSTREGSYNQPQHF. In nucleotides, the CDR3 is TGTGCCAGCAGTACGAGAGAGGGGAGTTACAATCAGCCCCAGCATTTT.

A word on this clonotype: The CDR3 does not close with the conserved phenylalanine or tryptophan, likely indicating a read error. The CDR3 DNA reads as TGTGCCAGCGAGGACTACGAGCAGTACATC. It codes for CASEDYEQYI. V and J are TRBV2 and TRBJ2-7; no clear D gene. Between the trimmed V and J ends, which lost 8 bases and 3 bases, there was a span of 5 bases. Germline CDR1 is SNHLY and CDR2 is FYNNEI. This CDR3 is 10 amino acids long.

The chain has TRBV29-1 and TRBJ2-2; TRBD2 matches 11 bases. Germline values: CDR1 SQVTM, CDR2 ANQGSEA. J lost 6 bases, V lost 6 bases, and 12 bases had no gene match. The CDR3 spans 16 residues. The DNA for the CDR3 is TGCAGCGTCTACATAGCGGGGGGGCGGCGACCCGGGGAGCTGTTTTTT. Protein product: CSVYIAGGRRPGELFF.

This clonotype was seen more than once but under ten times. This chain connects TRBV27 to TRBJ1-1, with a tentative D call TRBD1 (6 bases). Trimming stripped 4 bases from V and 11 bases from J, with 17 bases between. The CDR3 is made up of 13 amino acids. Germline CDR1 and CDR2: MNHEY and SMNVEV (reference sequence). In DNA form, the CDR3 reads TGTGCCAGCAGTTACGGACAGCCTGGCAGGGCTTTCTTT. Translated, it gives CASSYGQPGRAFF.